This TCR beta chain was retrieved from a study of PD-1 blockade in mismatch repair-deficient tumors. Study summary: Patients had approximately 12 mismatch repair-deficient cancer types, all previously treated and progressing.

Study conclusions and caveats: Tumor-resident clones, often absent from pretreatment blood, expanded after pembrolizumab and then contracted.

All patients were mismatch repair deficient, assessed by either PCR or immunohistochemistry. TCR sequencing covered a few patients who responded to pembrolizumab. Germline loops: CDR1 LNHDA, CDR2 SQIVND (reference sequence). The CDR3 loop spans 14 amino acids. The ends were cut back, 5 bases at V and 6 bases at J, with 15 bases in the middle. In regard to this clone: Its antigen is undetermined.

Some clones are missing from TCRdb's copy, which holds only in-frame ones; the method was immunoSEQ multiplex PCR. The sample lists roughly 130,000 clones, around nine tenths occurring once. This chain connects TRBV19 to TRBJ2-3; unclear D gene. The receptor was derived from an adult with mismatch repair-deficient cancer. The sample here was peripheral blood, taken approximately 71 weeks after starting pembrolizumab. The CDR3: CASSVVQNRDTQYF. DNA of the CDR3: TGTGCCAGTAGTGTCGTCCAGAACCGGGATACGCAGTATTTT.